Sequencing of this T cell receptor (beta chain) was carried out in a study of blood T cell repertoires in COVID-19. For the study at large: COVID-19 samples collected from the United States, Italy and Spain covered acute and convalescent phases. Sources were T cells, B-cell-depleted T cells, or PBMCs; the material itself was cDNA or gDNA.

The CDR3 length is 14 residues. The germline V gene has CDR1 SGHAT and CDR2 FQNNGV. The V gene end was trimmed by 5 bases and the J gene end by 5 bases; junction bases not matched to a gene: 4. Methods used by the authors: Amplifying reference gene primers gave estimates of nucleated cell counts. The data were produced by immunoSEQ multiplex PCR, yet TCRdb's version contains in-frame clones alone and is incomplete. That table is the source of V, J and clone size, and D and trimming were worked out from the DNA. The sample records about 190,000 clones, roughly 80% being singletons. J is TRBJ2-5 and V is TRBV11-2; 11 nucleotides line up with TRBD2. Sequences were obtained from peripheral blood. The clonotype originates from a middle-aged woman with acute or convalescent COVID-19. Here the CDR3 reads CASSEVAGGETQYF. The CDR3 coding sequence is TGTGCCAGCAGCGAGGTAGCGGGAGGGGAGACCCAGTACTTC.